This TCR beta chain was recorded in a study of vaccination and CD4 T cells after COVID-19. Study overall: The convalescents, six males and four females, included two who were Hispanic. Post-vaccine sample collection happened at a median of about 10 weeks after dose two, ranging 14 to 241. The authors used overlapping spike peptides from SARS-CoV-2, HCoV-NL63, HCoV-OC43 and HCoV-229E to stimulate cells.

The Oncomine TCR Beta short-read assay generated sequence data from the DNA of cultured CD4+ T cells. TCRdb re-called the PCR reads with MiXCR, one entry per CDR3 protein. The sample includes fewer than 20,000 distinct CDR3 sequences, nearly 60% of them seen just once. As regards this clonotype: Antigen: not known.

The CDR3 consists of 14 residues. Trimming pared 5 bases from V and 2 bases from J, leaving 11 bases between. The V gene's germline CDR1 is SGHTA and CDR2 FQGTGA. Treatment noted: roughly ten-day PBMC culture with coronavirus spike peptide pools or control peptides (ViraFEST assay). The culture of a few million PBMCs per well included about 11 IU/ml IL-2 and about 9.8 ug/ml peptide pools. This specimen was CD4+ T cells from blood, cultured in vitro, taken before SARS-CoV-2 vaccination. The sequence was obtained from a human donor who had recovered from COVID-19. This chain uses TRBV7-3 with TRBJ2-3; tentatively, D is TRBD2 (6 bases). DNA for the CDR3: TGTGCCAGCAGCAATTTAGCGGCCACAGATACGCAGTATTTT. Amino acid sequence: CASSNLAATDTQYF.